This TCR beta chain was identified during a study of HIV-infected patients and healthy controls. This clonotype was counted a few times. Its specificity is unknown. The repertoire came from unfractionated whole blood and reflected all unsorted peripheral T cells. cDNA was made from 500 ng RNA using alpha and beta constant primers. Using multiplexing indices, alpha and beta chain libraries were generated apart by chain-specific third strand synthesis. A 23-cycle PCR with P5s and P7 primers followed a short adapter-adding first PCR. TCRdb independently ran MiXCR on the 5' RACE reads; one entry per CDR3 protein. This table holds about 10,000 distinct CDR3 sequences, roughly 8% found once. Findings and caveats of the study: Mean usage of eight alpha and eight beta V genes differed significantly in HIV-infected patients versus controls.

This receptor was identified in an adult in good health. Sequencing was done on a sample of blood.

CDR3 amino acids: CASSLTPGLAGGTDTQYF. The CDR3 DNA sequence: TGTGCCAGCAGCTTGACTCCGGGACTAGCGGGGGGGACAGATACGCAGTATTTT. V usage is TRBV5-5 and J usage is TRBJ2-3; 16 bases map to TRBD2. CDR3 size: 18 residues. From germline, CDR1 is SGHKS and CDR2 YYEKEE (reference sequence). V lost 1 base, J lost 3 bases, and 5 bases stayed unmatched.